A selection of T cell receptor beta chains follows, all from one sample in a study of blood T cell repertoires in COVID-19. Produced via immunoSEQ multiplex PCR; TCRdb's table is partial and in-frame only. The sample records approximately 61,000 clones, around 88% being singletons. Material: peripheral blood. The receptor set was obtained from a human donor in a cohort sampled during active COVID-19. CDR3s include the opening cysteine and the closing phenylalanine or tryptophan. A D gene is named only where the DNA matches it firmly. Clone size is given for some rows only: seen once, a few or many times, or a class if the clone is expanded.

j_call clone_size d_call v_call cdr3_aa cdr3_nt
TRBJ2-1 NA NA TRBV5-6 CASSLPDSVNEQFF TGTGCCAGCAGCTTGCCGGACAGTGTGAATGAGCAGTTCTTC
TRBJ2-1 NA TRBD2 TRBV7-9 CASTPLAGSFNEQFF TGTGCCAGCACCCCTTTAGCGGGAAGCTTCAATGAGCAGTTCTTC
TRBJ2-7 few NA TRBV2 CASRPGTYEQYF TGTGCCAGCAGGCCCGGGACCTACGAGCAGTACTTC
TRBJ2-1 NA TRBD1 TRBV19 CASSIGVRQGRGEQFF TGTGCCAGTAGTATAGGGGTCCGACAGGGCAGAGGTGAGCAGTTCTTC
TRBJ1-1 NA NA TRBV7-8 CASSFQGNTEAFF TGTGCCAGCAGCTTCCAGGGGAACACTGAAGCTTTCTTT
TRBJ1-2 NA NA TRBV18 CASSPPSDYGYTF TGTGCCAGCTCACCACCTTCAGACTATGGCTACACCTTC
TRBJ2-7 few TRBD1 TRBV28 CASSFMDRGLRRLYEQYF TGTGCCAGCAGTTTCATGGACAGGGGGCTGAGAAGACTCTACGAGCAGTACTTC
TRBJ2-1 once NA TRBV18 CASSLLAGTMNNEQFF TGTGCCAGCTCACTCCTGGCGGGAACGATGAACAATGAGCAGTTCTTC
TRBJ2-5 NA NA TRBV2 CASNPGQVKTQYF TGTGCCAGCAACCCAGGCCAAGTGAAGACCCAGTACTTC
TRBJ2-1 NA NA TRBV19 CASGTLEIYNEQFF TGTGCCAGCGGGACTTTAGAGATTTACAATGAGCAGTTCTTC
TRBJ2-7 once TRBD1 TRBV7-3 CASSLKDRLSREVYEQYF TGTGCCAGCAGCTTAAAGGACAGGTTAAGCCGGGAAGTTTACGAGCAGTACTTC
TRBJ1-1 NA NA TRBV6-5 CASSMTENTEAFF TGTGCCAGCTCCATGACAGAAAACACTGAAGCTTTCTTT
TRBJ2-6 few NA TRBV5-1 CASSPRESGANVLTF TGCGCCAGCAGCCCGAGGGAATCTGGGGCCAACGTCCTGACTTTC
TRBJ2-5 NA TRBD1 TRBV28 CASSLEQGAKTQYF TGTGCCAGCAGTTTGGAACAGGGGGCCAAGACCCAGTACTTC
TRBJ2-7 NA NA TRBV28 CASRIGVLAVKKGPYEQYF TGTGCCAGCAGAATAGGTGTTTTAGCGGTAAAAAAAGGACCCTACGAGCAGTACTTC
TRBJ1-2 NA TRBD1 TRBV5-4 CASSLDRGYGYTF TGTGCCAGCAGCTTGGACAGGGGTTATGGCTACACCTTC
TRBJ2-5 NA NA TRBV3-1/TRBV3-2 CASSQRGSSGETQYF TGTGCCAGCAGCCAAAGGGGGAGTTCTGGAGAGACCCAGTACTTC
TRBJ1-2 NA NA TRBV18 CASSPDPGGYTF TGTGCCAGCTCACCAGACCCAGGCGGCTACACCTTC
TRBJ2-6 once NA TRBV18 CASSTGETGANVLTF TGTGCCAGCTCAACCGGGGAAACTGGGGCCAACGTCCTGACTTTC
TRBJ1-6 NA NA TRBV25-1 CASSELSYNSPLHF TGTGCCAGCAGTGAACTATCCTATAATTCACCCCTCCACTTT
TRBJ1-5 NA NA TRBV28 CASSLGQPSNQPQHF TGTGCCAGCAGTTTGGGACAACCAAGCAATCAGCCCCAGCATTTT
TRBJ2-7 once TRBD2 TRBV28 CASSLGLVEQYF TGTGCCAGCAGTTTGGGACTAGTCGAGCAGTACTTC
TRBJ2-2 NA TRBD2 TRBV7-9 CASSLPGTSGRIGELFF TGTGCCAGCAGCTTACCTGGGACTAGCGGGAGAATCGGGGAGCTGTTTTTT
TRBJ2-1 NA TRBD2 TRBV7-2 CASRSGRTANEQFF TGTGCCAGCCGGAGCGGGAGGACCGCCAATGAGCAGTTCTTC
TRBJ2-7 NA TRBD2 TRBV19 CASIAPGLGLSEQYF TGTGCCAGTATCGCGCCGGGACTAGGTTTATCGGAGCAGTACTTC
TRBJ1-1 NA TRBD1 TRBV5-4 CASRSTGGLNTEAFF TGTGCCAGCAGGTCGACAGGGGGTTTGAACACTGAAGCTTTCTTT
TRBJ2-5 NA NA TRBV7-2 CASSTQGLARGRETQYF TGTGCCAGCAGTACACAGGGGCTAGCGAGGGGGCGAGAGACCCAGTACTTC
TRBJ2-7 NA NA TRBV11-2 CASSPSGTLVQYF TGTGCCAGCAGCCCCTCCGGGACACTCGTGCAGTACTTC
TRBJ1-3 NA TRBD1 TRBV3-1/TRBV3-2 CASSQLPGGTGNTIYF TGTGCCAGCAGCCAACTCCCAGGGGGCACTGGAAACACCATATATTTT
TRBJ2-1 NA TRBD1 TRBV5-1 CASSFRDRGYNEQFF TGCGCCAGCAGTTTTAGGGACAGGGGTTACAATGAGCAGTTCTTC
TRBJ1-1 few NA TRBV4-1 CASSRGLESEAFF TGCGCCAGCAGCCGAGGACTTGAGTCTGAAGCTTTCTTT
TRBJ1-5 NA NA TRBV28 CASSPGRNQPQHF TGTGCCAGCAGTCCAGGGCGCAATCAGCCCCAGCATTTT
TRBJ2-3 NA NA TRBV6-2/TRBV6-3 CASSYRSQGGTDTQYF TGTGCCAGCAGTTATAGGAGCCAGGGAGGAACAGATACGCAGTATTTT
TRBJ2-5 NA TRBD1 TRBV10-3 CAIGTGNKETQYF TGTGCCATTGGGACAGGGAATAAAGAGACCCAGTACTTC
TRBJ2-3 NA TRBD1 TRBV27 CASSRQGGTDTQYF TGTGCCAGCAGTCGACAGGGAGGCACAGATACGCAGTATTTT
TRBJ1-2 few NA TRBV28 CASSPSGISNYGYTF TGTGCCAGCAGTCCGTCAGGAATCTCAAACTATGGCTACACCTTC
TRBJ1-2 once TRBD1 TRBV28 CASSLGTGHANYGYTF TGTGCCAGCAGTCTCGGGACAGGCCACGCTAACTATGGCTACACCTTC
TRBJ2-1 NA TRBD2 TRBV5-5 CASSGGLAGAYNEQFF TGTGCCAGCAGCGGGGGACTAGCGGGAGCATACAATGAGCAGTTCTTC
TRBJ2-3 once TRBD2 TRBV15 CATSRGAGGGTDTQYF TGTGCCACCAGCAGAGGAGCGGGAGGAGGGACAGATACGCAGTATTTT
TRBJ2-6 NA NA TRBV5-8 CASSLGRGSGANVLTF TGTGCCAGCAGCTTAGGGAGGGGGTCTGGGGCCAACGTCCTGACTTTC
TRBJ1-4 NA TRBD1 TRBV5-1 CASSDTGGSNEKLFF TGCGCCAGCAGCGACACAGGGGGTTCTAATGAAAAACTGTTTTTT
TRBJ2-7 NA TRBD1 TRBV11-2 CASSSLTGLGEQYF TGTGCCAGCAGCTCCTTGACAGGGTTAGGCGAGCAGTACTTC
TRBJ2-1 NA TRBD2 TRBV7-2 CASTAPASGINEQFF TGTGCCAGCACCGCCCCGGCTAGCGGGATAAATGAGCAGTTCTTC
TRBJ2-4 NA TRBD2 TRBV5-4 CASSLTSGKRLNIQYF TGTGCCAGCAGCTTGACTAGCGGGAAACGCTTAAACATTCAGTACTTC
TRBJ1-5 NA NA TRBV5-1 CASSFTGEGNQPQHF TGCGCCAGCAGCTTTACTGGCGAGGGCAATCAGCCCCAGCATTTT
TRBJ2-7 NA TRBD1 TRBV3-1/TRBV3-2 CASSQGRDRRTYEQYF TGTGCCAGCAGCCAAGGCCGGGACAGGAGGACCTACGAGCAGTACTTC
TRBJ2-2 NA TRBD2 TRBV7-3 CASRGSGRSGELFF TGTGCCAGCAGGGGCAGCGGGAGATCCGGGGAGCTGTTTTTT
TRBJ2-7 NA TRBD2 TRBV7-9 CASSLESSGRKEQYF TGTGCCAGCAGTCTAGAGTCTAGCGGGAGGAAGGAGCAGTACTTC
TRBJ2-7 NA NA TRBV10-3 CAISGTLNNRHAASYEQYF TGTGCCATCAGTGGAACCTTAAATAACAGGCACGCGGCATCCTACGAGCAGTACTTC
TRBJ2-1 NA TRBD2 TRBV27 CASSWGGRYGEQFF TGTGCCAGCAGTTGGGGCGGGAGATATGGTGAGCAGTTCTTC
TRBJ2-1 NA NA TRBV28 CASSFGEKVEQFF TGTGCCAGCAGTTTTGGAGAAAAGGTTGAGCAGTTCTTC
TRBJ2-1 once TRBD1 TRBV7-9 CASSLASGGGEQFF TGTGCCAGCAGCTTAGCCTCAGGGGGCGGGGAGCAGTTCTTC
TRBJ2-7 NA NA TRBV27 CASSLRESSSYEQYF TGTGCCAGCAGTTTAAGGGAGTCAAGCTCCTACGAGCAGTACTTC
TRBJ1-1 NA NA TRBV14 CASSLSGNTEAFF TGTGCCAGCAGCCTGTCGGGGAACACTGAAGCTTTCTTT
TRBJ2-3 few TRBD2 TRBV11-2 CASSPPRGASGRADTQYF TGTGCCAGCAGCCCGCCGCGTGGGGCTAGCGGGAGAGCAGATACGCAGTATTTT
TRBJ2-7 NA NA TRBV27 CASSHQGSPRPYEQYF TGTGCCAGCAGTCACCAGGGGTCCCCCCGTCCCTACGAGCAGTACTTC
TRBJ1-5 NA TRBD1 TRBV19 CASSVRDRGFNQPQHF TGTGCCAGTAGTGTCCGGGACAGGGGTTTCAATCAGCCCCAGCATTTT
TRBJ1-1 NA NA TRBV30 CAWGRGTEAFF TGTGCCTGGGGACGCGGCACTGAAGCTTTCTTT
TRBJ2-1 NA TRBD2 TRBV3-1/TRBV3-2 CASSQGTSGGSTDEQFF TGTGCCAGCAGCCAAGGGACTAGCGGAGGGTCTACGGATGAGCAGTTCTTC
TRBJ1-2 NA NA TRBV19 CASSIATVGGYTF TGTGCCAGTAGTATCGCGACAGTGGGAGGCTACACCTTC